The source of this T cell receptor beta chain is a study of T-cell memory formation after mild COVID-19. Researchers used 5'RACE with constant-segment primers to make TCR alpha and TCR beta cDNA libraries that carry sample barcodes and UMIs. TCRdb recomputed calls from the 5' RACE reads with MiXCR, one row per CDR3 protein. The sample yields 270,000 or so distinct CDR3 sequences, 16% seen once. CDR1 ENHRY and CDR2 SYGVKD come from the germline V gene. This CDR3 region has 13 residues. V was cut by 10 bases and J by 3 bases, with 15 bases left in between. This clonotype was seen a handful of times. As yet, its antigen is unknown. Whole-study results and caveats: There were some responding clones in pre-infection memory, which suggested that cross-reactive memory had joined.

The source is a man younger than 30 who had mild COVID-19 (a few samples of this study predate the infection). Cell type and time point are not known. The chain couples TRBV10-3 to TRBJ1-1, with unresolved D. The sample comprised PBMCs or a T cell subset sorted from them (not recorded which). CDR3 sequence reads: CATRPVLDTEAFF. CDR3 DNA: TGTGCCACCAGACCGGTCCTGGACACTGAAGCTTTCTTT.